This T cell receptor beta chain was identified during a study of low-dose radiotherapy and immunotherapy resistance in tumors. Looking at the study overall: It was every two weeks, one day before radiation and immunotherapy, that intravenous cyclophosphamide 200 mg/m2 was given.

V was pared by 0 bases and J by 7 bases, with 20 bases of the junction left unmatched. The germline V gene encodes CDR1 MNHNY and CDR2 SVGAGI (reference sequence). This CDR3 is 20 amino acids long. Sample time point: before trial treatment. Eligibility criteria specified advanced solid malignancies devoid of tumor-infiltrating lymphocytes. Alpha- and beta-chain coverage of first-strand cDNA came from TRAV- and TRBV-specific primers. Amplification of TCRs used a constant-region primer and V-primer adapter for around 18 PCR cycles. TCRdb re-called the reads with MiXCR, one entry per CDR3 protein. The sample records 60,000 or so distinct CDR3 sequences, around 27% being singletons.

The chain is built from TRBV6-6 and TRBJ2-2; 7 positions agree with TRBD1. The input for sequencing was PBMCs, taken before treatment. The sequence came from a male donor with rectosigmoid adenocarcinoma. Here the CDR3 DNA reads TGTGCCAGCAGTTACTCGGTCGTATGGACAGGCCCTCGGCGTGGCGGGGAGCTGTTTTTT. This codes for CASSYSVVWTGPRRGGELFF.